These 25 T cell receptor beta chains were sequenced from one sample in a study of T cells in Graves' hyperthyroidism and ophthalmopathy. TCR beta CDR3 regions were amplified from RNA transcripts. Initially, a first-round RT-PCR of the TCR CDR3 employed the HTBI primer set. TCRdb reprocessed the multiplex PCR reads with MiXCR, giving one entry per CDR3 protein. The sample includes about 180,000 distinct CDR3 sequences, over 15% of them seen just once. Sequenced input: blood. The origin of the receptors is a woman between 50 and 59 years old with Graves' hyperthyroidism.

This clonotype was picked up many times. The chain carries TRBV4-1 and TRBJ2-1; no reliable D call. The CDR3 is 11 amino acids. With 5 bases removed from V and 10 bases from J, the gap between germline ends came to 9 bases. Germline CDR1 MGHRA, CDR2 YSYEKL. The CDR3 nucleotides read TGCGCCAGCAGCTCCGGACGAGAGCAGTTCTTC. Its protein is CASSSGREQFF.

In this sample, this clonotype turned up many times. The V and J genes are TRBV18 and TRBJ2-7; D is unresolved. V lost 8 bases and J 2 bases, leaving 10 bases between the germline ends. This CDR3 is 12 amino acids long. Germline V gives CDR1 KGHSH, CDR2 LQKENI. CDR3 sequence reads: CASSPDPYEQYF. CDR3 coding DNA: TGTGCCAGCAGTCCCGACCCCTACGAGCAGTACTTC. The variable domain in full, with the rest retrieved from reference TRBV18 and TRBJ2-7, is NAGVMQNPRHLVRRRGQEARLRCSPMKGHSHVYWYRQLPEEGLKFMVYLQKENIIDESGMPKERFSAEFPKEGPSILRIQQVVRGDSAAYFCASSPDPYEQYFGPGTRLTVT.

This clonotype was counted ten times or more. The V and J genes are TRBV15 and TRBJ2-5; 8 bases map to TRBD2. CDR1 and CDR2 from the germline V gene are LNHNV and YYDKDF (reference sequence). V shed 4 bases, J shed 5 bases, and the junction held 12 bases outside the gene matches. The CDR3 length is 16 residues. Here the CDR3 reads CATSTSLGGGTETQYF. DNA for the CDR3: TGTGCCACCAGCACCTCCCTCGGGGGGGGGACGGAGACCCAGTACTTC.

This clonotype was picked up one time. The chain carries TRBV28 and TRBJ1-4, with TRBD1 as a possible D gene (5 bases). V lost 4 bases and J 0 bases, leaving 9 bases between the germline ends. CDR3 size: 15 residues. Germline values: CDR1 MDHEN, CDR2 SYDVKM. The CDR3 DNA sequence: TGTGCCAGCAGTTCACGACAGACAACTAATGAAAAACTGTTTTTT. Translation gives CASSSRQTTNEKLFF.

The chain employs TRBV5-5 and TRBJ2-1, with 10 bases matching TRBD1. The germline V gene has CDR1 SGHKS and CDR2 YYEKEE (reference sequence). Unmatched junction bases numbered 15, after V lost 4 bases and J lost 14 bases. CDR3 size: 15 residues. DNA for the CDR3: TGTGCCAGCAGCCTGGACAGGGGGGGGTCTTGGGATAAGTTCTTC. Amino acids: CASSLDRGGSWDKFF.

In its sample, this clonotype was seen many times. The rearrangement joins TRBV6-2 or TRBV6-3 to TRBJ2-7; D is unclear. The CDR3 spans 13 residues. The V gene's germline CDR1 is MNHEY and CDR2 SVGEGT. V was shortened by 2 bases and J by 3 bases, with 8 bases between the two germline ends. DNA of the CDR3: TGTGCCAGCAGTTACACGGACCTCTACGAGCAGTACTTC. Protein sequence: CASSYTDLYEQYF.

V usage is TRBV5-4 and J usage is TRBJ1-2; D may be TRBD1 (5 bases). The CDR3 spans 14 residues. With 4 bases removed from V and 3 bases from J, the gap between germline ends came to 13 bases. From germline, CDR1 is SGHNT and CDR2 YYREEE (reference sequence). The CDR3 DNA reads as TGTGCCAGCAGCCGGGCCTCGGGGGACTATGGCTACACCTTC. Translated: CASSRASGDYGYTF. Variable domain in full (rest from reference TRBV5-4 and TRBJ1-2): ETGVTQSPTHLIKTRGQQVTLRCSSQSGHNTVSWYQQALGQGPQFIFQYYREEENGRGNFPPRFSGLQFPNYSSELNVNALELDDSALYLCASSRASGDYGYTFGSGTRLTVV.

This clonotype was recorded many times. The genes are TRBV7-3 and TRBJ2-2; 7 bases fit TRBD1. V was pared by 4 bases and J by 7 bases, with 6 bases of the junction left unmatched. The germline V gene has CDR1 SGHTA and CDR2 FQGTGA. The CDR3 runs 14 residues. DNA for the CDR3: TGTGCCAGCAGCTCTCTAGGGGGCATCGGGGAGCTGTTTTTT. Amino acid sequence: CASSSLGGIGELFF.

About this clonotype itself: With a much larger clone just one base away, this may be a read error. The chain carries TRBV27 and TRBJ1-2; D is possibly TRBD1 (6 bases). Germline V gene lookup returns CDR1 MNHEY and CDR2 SMNVEV (reference sequence). CDR3 length: 17 amino acids. The CDR3 is CSSSLSGPTGRVSGYTF. The CDR3 nucleotides are TGTTCCAGCAGTTTATCCGGGCCCACAGGGAGGGTATCGGGCTACACCTTC.

The gene calls are TRBV7-6 and TRBJ2-3, with 15 bases that match TRBD2. V lost 1 base to trimming and J lost 10 bases; unmatched junction nucleotides: 3. The CDR3 consists of 15 residues. Germline CDR1 SGHVS, CDR2 FNYEAQ. The CDR3 DNA is TGTGCCAGCAGCTTAGGGACTAGCGGGGGGGGAGCGCAGTATTTT. It encodes CASSLGTSGGGAQYF.

This clonotype came up many times. The CDR3 DNA reads as TGTGCCAGCAGCTCATCGGACAGGGTGAATGAGCAGTTCTTC. Translation gives CASSSSDRVNEQFF. The chain has TRBV11-2 and TRBJ2-1, with 8 bases fitting TRBD1. This CDR3 is 14 amino acids long. V trimming: 4 bases; J trimming: 7 bases; junction bases outside the gene matches: 6. Germline V gives CDR1 SGHAT, CDR2 FQNNGV.

This clonotype was counted ten times or more. V and J are TRBV9 and TRBJ1-2; 8 bases are shared with TRBD1. V shed 4 bases and J 8 bases; nucleotides not matched to a gene: 4. This CDR3 is 12 amino acids long. Germline CDR1 is SGDLS and CDR2 is YYNGEE. The DNA of the CDR3 is TGTGCCAGCAGCAGACAGGGGTTCGGCTACACCTTC. It yields the protein CASSRQGFGYTF.

This clonotype was recorded a few times. The chain is built from TRBV6-2 or TRBV6-3 and TRBJ1-6, with 8 bases matching TRBD1. V shed 7 bases, J shed 10 bases, and the junction held 15 bases outside the gene matches. The CDR3 extends over 16 amino acids. Germline V gene sequence: CDR1 MNHEY, CDR2 SVGEGT. The CDR3 nucleotides are TGTGCCAGCAACAGGGACAGGAAAAACGTCGGATCACCCCTCCACTTT. Translated, it gives CASNRDRKNVGSPLHF.

This clonotype was recorded at least ten times. The V call is TRBV20-1, the J call TRBJ1-4; no clear D gene. The germline V and J ends were trimmed by 2 bases and 8 bases, with 3 bases remaining between them. Germline values: CDR1 DFQATT, CDR2 SNEGSKA (reference sequence). The CDR3 totals 10 residues. This CDR3 reads CSARREKLFF. The CDR3 DNA sequence: TGCAGTGCTAGACGCGAAAAACTGTTTTTT.

The chain uses TRBV7-9 and TRBJ2-7, with TRBD1 as a possible D gene (6 bases). With 3 bases removed from V and 3 bases from J, the gap between germline ends came to 9 bases. CDR3 length: 13 residues. Germline CDR1 SEHNR, CDR2 FQNEAQ (reference sequence). CDR3 protein: CASSFMDSYEQYF. The CDR3 nucleotides read TGTGCCAGCAGCTTCATGGACAGCTACGAGCAGTACTTC.

This clonotype was recorded many times. Mismatch with germline at one junction end may stem from a read error. The J gene is TRBJ2-7, the V gene TRBV7-7, with unresolved D. The CDR3 is made up of 13 amino acids. Germline CDR1 and CDR2: SSHAT and FNYEAQ (reference sequence). For the CDR3, the DNA is TGTGCTAGCAGCTTTGATTTCGGTCACGAGCAGTACTTC. This sequence encodes CASSFDFGHEQYF.

In nucleotides, the CDR3 is TGTGCCAGCAGCTTAGCGGGTGTCGGTGAGCAGTTCTTC. Amino acid sequence: CASSLAGVGEQFF. The chain has TRBV7-9 and TRBJ2-1; D is unclear. The CDR3 length is 13 residues. The ends were cut back, 0 bases at V and 9 bases at J, with 9 bases in the middle. Germline V gene sequence: CDR1 SEHNR, CDR2 FQNEAQ (reference sequence).

This sequence joins TRBV18 and TRBJ2-5, with D perhaps TRBD2 (6 bases). The CDR3 extends over 13 amino acids. CDR1 KGHSH and CDR2 LQKENI come from the germline V gene. V lost 4 bases to trimming and J lost 5 bases, with 11 bases between them. The CDR3 nucleotides are TGTGCCAGCTCACTCCGGAGGGGTGAGACCCAGTACTTC. This encodes CASSLRRGETQYF.

This clonotype has just a few counts. The J gene is TRBJ2-6, the V gene TRBV5-1; no clear D gene. The CDR3 covers 17 residues. V was clipped by 2 bases and J by 2 bases, with 14 bases between them. CDR1 is SGHRS, CDR2 YFSETQ, per germline. In nucleotides, the CDR3 is TGCGCCAGCAGCTTCCGAGGCAGGCTACCTGGGGCCAACGTCCTGACTTTC. It translates to CASSFRGRLPGANVLTF.

This clonotype has at least ten counts. This chain joins TRBV5-5 and TRBJ2-1; 8 bases agree with TRBD1. The CDR3 consists of 15 residues. Trimming took 2 bases from V and 3 from J; bases not matched to a gene: 4. CDR1 and CDR2 (germline): SGHKS, YYEKEE (reference sequence). In nucleotides, the CDR3 is TGTGCCAGCAGCTTCCGGACAGGGAGCTACAATGAGCAGTTCTTC. It is translated as CASSFRTGSYNEQFF. The variable domain in full, with the rest retrieved from reference TRBV5-5 and TRBJ2-1, is DAGVTQSPTHLIKTRGQQVTLRCSPISGHKSVSWYQQVLGQGPQFIFQYYEKEERGRGNFPDRFSARQFPNYSSELNVNALLLGDSALYLCASSFRTGSYNEQFFGPGTRLTVL.

This clonotype was seen repeatedly, ten times or more. This chain uses TRBV29-1 with TRBJ2-1; 7 nucleotides agree with TRBD2. Looked up from germline, CDR1 is SQVTM and CDR2 is ANQGSEA. The CDR3 runs to 15 residues. V dropped 5 bases and J dropped 2; count of bases not matched to a gene: 9. CDR3 nucleotide sequence: TGCAGCGTTTGGGGGGGGGACTTCACCTACAATGAGCAGTTCTTC. This encodes CSVWGGDFTYNEQFF.

This clonotype was seen repeatedly, ten times or more. The chain combines TRBV7-3 with TRBJ2-1; 12 bases fit TRBD2. This CDR3 is 18 amino acids long. Germline CDR1 and CDR2: SGHTA and FQGTGA. With 5 bases clipped from V and 4 bases from J, the junction kept 12 bases outside the gene matches. CDR3 DNA sequence: TGTGCCAGCAGCCAGTTACTAGCGGGGGGACCCCGGTACAATGAGCAGTTCTTC. Its protein product is CASSQLLAGGPRYNEQFF. The full variable domain, in which reference TRBV7-3 and TRBJ2-1 provide the parts outside the CDR3, is GAGVSQTPSNKVTEKGKYVELRCDPISGHTALYWYRQSLGQGPEFLIYFQGTGAADDSGLPNDRFFAVRPEGSVSTLKIQRTERGDSAVYLCASSQLLAGGPRYNEQFFGPGTRLTVL.

This clonotype has a count of ten or more. The chain has TRBV27 and TRBJ2-7; D is perhaps TRBD1 (6 bases). V was cut by 4 bases and J by 3 bases, with 16 bases left in between. The CDR3 runs 15 residues. Germline assignment: CDR1 MNHEY and CDR2 SMNVEV (reference sequence). This CDR3 is CASSSSGTIVYEQYF. In nucleotides, the CDR3 is TGTGCCAGCAGTTCCAGTGGGACAATCGTCTACGAGCAGTACTTC.

This clonotype came up many times. This sequence joins TRBV29-1 and TRBJ2-5, with 7 bases fitting TRBD1. Germline CDR1 SQVTM, CDR2 ANQGSEA. The CDR3 sequence is 15 residues long. V lost 2 bases, J lost 5 bases, and 11 bases stayed unmatched. CDR3 in amino acids: CSVEPRTGRRETQYF. The CDR3 coding sequence is TGCAGCGTTGAACCTAGGACAGGCCGGCGGGAGACCCAGTACTTC.

The chain couples TRBV5-4 to TRBJ2-3, with a weak D call TRBD1 (7 bases). The CDR3 is 15 amino acids. V lost 4 bases and J lost 5, with 17 bases in between. Germline-derived CDR1 and CDR2 are SGHNT and YYREEE (reference sequence). DNA of the CDR3: TGTGCCAGCAGCCCGACAGGGTCCGGGGGAGATACGCAGTATTTT. Protein: CASSPTGSGGDTQYF.